The 2 T cell receptor beta chains in this list originate from one sample, sequenced in a study of vaccination effects on CD4 cells after COVID-19. Cultured cells yielded isolated CD4+ T cells after around 10 days. The person was diagnosed with PCR-confirmed SARS-CoV-2 infection between March and December 2020. Participants completed two doses of the BNT162b2 or mRNA-1273 vaccine. These receptors lack a known antigen. Profiled with immunoSEQ multiplex PCR; TCRdb holds only in-frame clones, not every one. The data show some 46,000 clones, over 65% seen once. Specimen: CD4+ T cells from PBMCs cultured without peptide, collected after COVID-19 vaccination. The origin of the receptors is a human donor who had a prior SARS-CoV-2 infection.

The chain is built from TRBV27 and TRBJ2-7; D is possibly TRBD1 or TRBD2 (5 bases each). CDR3 length equals 16 residues. V was shortened by 3 bases and J by 0 bases, with 15 bases between the two germline ends. Germline V lookup: CDR1 MNHEY, CDR2 SMNVEV (reference sequence). The CDR3 region has the DNA TGTGCCAGCAGTTTCCTCCCGGGACGGCACTCCTACGAGCAGTACTTC. Amino acids: CASSFLPGRHSYEQYF.

This clone has more than one count but fewer than ten. This rearrangement joins TRBV7-9 to TRBJ2-1, with 7 bases matching TRBD2. With 2 bases clipped from V and 10 bases from J, the junction kept 8 bases outside the gene matches. The CDR3 has 14 amino acids. Germline CDR1 is SEHNR and CDR2 is FQNEAQ (reference sequence). CDR3 coding DNA: TGTGCCAGCAGCTTATTTCAGCGGGATGGGGAGCAGTTCTTC. It is translated as CASSLFQRDGEQFF.